Shown below are 18 T cell receptor beta chains from a single sample sequenced in a study of OX40 agonist ivuxolimab in advanced cancers. Profiled with immunoSEQ multiplex PCR; TCRdb holds only in-frame clones, not every one. The profile shows around 24,000 clones, 65% to 85% of them singletons. The starting material was CD4+ or CD8+ T cells sorted from blood, obtained in a trial of the OX40 agonist ivuxolimab. All receptors derive from an adult with an advanced solid tumor such as melanoma, head and neck, liver or kidney cancer.

The chain uses TRBV7-2 and TRBJ1-5, with D hard to call. The CDR3 is made up of 15 amino acids. V shed 1 base and J shed 7 bases, with 14 bases lying between them. The germline V gene encodes CDR1 SGHTA and CDR2 FQGNSA. The CDR3 region is CASSLGSRREQPQHF. As DNA, the CDR3 is TGTGCCAGCAGCTTAGGTTCGCGGAGAGAGCAGCCCCAGCATTTT.

The rearrangement uses TRBV30 and TRBJ1-5, with D hard to call. V was pared by 1 base and J by 0 bases, with 4 bases between. The CDR3 runs 13 residues. Germline lookup yields CDR1 GTSNPN and CDR2 SVGIG (reference sequence). DNA for the CDR3: TGTGCCTGGAGTGGCGGTAGCAATCAGCCCCAGCATTTT. Its translation: CAWSGGSNQPQHF.

The J gene is TRBJ2-7, the V gene TRBV7-8; D possibly corresponds to TRBD2 (6 bases). This CDR3 has 15 amino acids. V lost 0 bases and J lost 1, with 10 bases in between. Germline CDR1 is SGHVS and CDR2 is FQNEAQ. Here the CDR3 reads CASSLAGGSSYEQYF. For the CDR3, the DNA is TGTGCCAGCAGCTTAGCGGGAGGTTCTTCCTACGAGCAGTACTTC.

V and J are TRBV11-2 and TRBJ1-1, with D maybe TRBD1 (6 bases). CDR1 and CDR2 from the germline V gene are SGHAT and FQNNGV. The V and J ends lost 2 bases and 10 bases respectively, with 14 bases between them. CDR3 length equals 13 residues. CDR3 loop: CASSLKGGMLAFF. Written as DNA, the CDR3 is TGTGCCAGCAGCTTAAAGGGGGGAATGTTAGCTTTCTTT.

The count of this clone is one. The V gene is TRBV5-1, the J gene TRBJ2-3, with 9 bases matching TRBD1. J was trimmed by 6 bases and V by 0 bases; bases with no gene match: 2. CDR1 and CDR2 from the germline V gene are SGHRS and YFSETQ. The CDR3 consists of 14 residues. CDR3 sequence (DNA): TGCGCCAGCAGCTTGGGGACAGGGGCCGATACGCAGTATTTT. Its protein is CASSLGTGADTQYF.

The chain has TRBV19 and TRBJ2-2; 7 nucleotides match TRBD1. Germline V gene sequence: CDR1 LNHDA, CDR2 SQIVND (reference sequence). J lost 4 bases, V lost 9 bases, and 11 bases had no gene match. CDR3 length: 15 residues. The CDR3 region is CASKNQGVVTGELFF. CDR3 bases: TGTGCCAGCAAAAATCAGGGGGTAGTCACCGGGGAGCTGTTTTTT.

The chain couples TRBV7-9 to TRBJ2-1; the D gene is possibly TRBD2 (6 bases). V gave up 0 bases and J gave up 6 bases, with 15 bases separating them. Germline CDR1 reads SEHNR; CDR2 reads FQNEAQ (reference sequence). This CDR3 spans 16 amino acids. CDR3: CASSLAGGLARNEQFF. The CDR3 DNA reads as TGTGCCAGCAGCTTAGCCGGTGGCCTAGCGCGCAATGAGCAGTTCTTC.

The chain employs TRBV10-2 and TRBJ1-5; D unresolved. Germline assignment: CDR1 WSHSY and CDR2 SAAADI. CDR3 length: 13 amino acids. V was pared by 6 bases and J by 0 bases, with 6 bases between. CDR3 sequence: CASREDSNQPQHF. CDR3 in DNA: TGCGCCAGCAGAGAGGATAGCAATCAGCCCCAGCATTTT.

The chain joins TRBV2 to TRBJ2-2, with no clear D. Trimming removed 1 base from V and 1 base from J, with 4 bases in between. Germline CDR1 is SNHLY and CDR2 is FYNNEI. The CDR3 loop spans 14 amino acids. The CDR3 loop is CASSEVLNTGELFF. CDR3 in DNA: TGTGCCAGCAGTGAAGTTCTGAACACCGGGGAGCTGTTTTTT.

The rearrangement joins TRBV5-1 to TRBJ2-5, with TRBD1 as a possible D gene (6 bases). Germline CDR1 SGHRS, CDR2 YFSETQ. V lost 2 bases and J 5 bases, leaving 13 bases between the germline ends. The length of the CDR3 is 14 residues. CDR3: CASSFTGIAETQYF. As DNA, the CDR3 is TGCGCCAGCAGCTTCACAGGGATCGCGGAGACCCAGTACTTC.

This clone occurred a few times. The chain uses TRBV2 and TRBJ2-5; 9 bases fit TRBD2. This CDR3 has 14 amino acids. The V segment lost 7 bases and the J segment 1 base; nucleotides outside the gene matches: 4. Germline CDR1 SNHLY, CDR2 FYNNEI. The CDR3 is CASTPTSGQETQYF. CDR3 nucleotide sequence: TGTGCCAGCACTCCGACTAGCGGCCAAGAGACCCAGTACTTC.

The chain is built from TRBV6-5 and TRBJ2-3; D remains ambiguous. Germline V gives CDR1 MNHEY, CDR2 SVGAGI. This CDR3 has 14 residues. V lost 5 bases and J 2 bases, leaving 11 bases between the germline ends. The CDR3 protein is CASSERWITDTQYF. CDR3 coding DNA: TGTGCCAGCAGTGAAAGGTGGATCACAGATACGCAGTATTTT.

The V gene is TRBV5-6, the J gene TRBJ2-5; D not certain. The CDR3 extends over 14 amino acids. The germline V gene has CDR1 SGHDT and CDR2 YYEEEE. V was clipped by 2 bases and J by 1 base, with 9 bases between them. CDR3: CASSFRAGQETQYF. The CDR3, as DNA: TGTGCCAGCAGCTTTCGGGCAGGCCAAGAGACCCAGTACTTC.

The V and J genes are TRBV7-9 and TRBJ1-6; a weak D match, TRBD1 (6 bases). The germline CDR1 and CDR2 sequences are SEHNR and FQNEAQ (reference sequence). There are 17 residues in the CDR3. Trimming stripped 1 base from V and 2 bases from J, with 12 bases between. The CDR3 spells CASSLGGGQTYNSPLHF. The CDR3 coding sequence is TGTGCCAGCAGCTTAGGTGGTGGACAGACCTATAATTCACCCCTCCACTTT.

V gene TRBV5-1 combines with J gene TRBJ1-4; 7 bases agree with TRBD1. Germline V gene sequence: CDR1 SGHRS, CDR2 YFSETQ. The CDR3 is 18 residues long. Germline trimming cut 0 bases from V and 6 bases from J; bases unmatched to any gene: 14. In nucleotides, the CDR3 is TGCGCCAGCAGCTTGGCTCCTGACCTAGGGGGCCTGGATGAAAAACTGTTTTTT. Its protein product is CASSLAPDLGGLDEKLFF. Using reference TRBV5-1 and TRBJ1-4 for the parts outside the CDR3, the full variable domain is KAGVTQTPRYLIKTRGQQVTLSCSPISGHRSVSWYQQTPGQGLQFLFEYFSETQRNKGNFPGRFSGRQFSNSRSEMNVSTLELGDSALYLCASSLAPDLGGLDEKLFFGSGTQLSVL.

The V call is TRBV7-8, the J call TRBJ1-1; 10 bases align to TRBD1. CDR3 length: 14 residues. The V segment lost 4 bases and the J segment 7 bases; nucleotides outside the gene matches: 6. From germline, CDR1 is SGHVS and CDR2 FQNEAQ. The CDR3 DNA reads as TGTGCCAGCAGCTGGGACAGGGGAACGTTTGAAGCTTTCTTT. Translated: CASSWDRGTFEAFF.

CDR3 protein: CASSLFGTSGPYEQYF. The DNA of the CDR3 is TGTGCCAGCAGCTTATTCGGGACTAGCGGTCCCTACGAGCAGTACTTC. The rearrangement links TRBV11-3 to TRBJ2-7; 11 nucleotides match TRBD2. CDR1 and CDR2 (germline): SGHNT, YENEEA. V dropped 2 bases and J dropped 2; count of bases not matched to a gene: 5. This CDR3 has 16 amino acids.

This chain connects TRBV19 to TRBJ1-5; TRBD1 aligns across 8 bases. V trimming: 2 bases; J trimming: 2 bases; junction bases outside the gene matches: 5. CDR1 and CDR2 from the germline V gene are LNHDA and SQIVND (reference sequence). This CDR3 is 16 amino acids long. CDR3 protein: CASSILGTGGNQPQHF. The CDR3 nucleotides are TGTGCCAGTAGTATATTGGGGACAGGAGGCAATCAGCCCCAGCATTTT.